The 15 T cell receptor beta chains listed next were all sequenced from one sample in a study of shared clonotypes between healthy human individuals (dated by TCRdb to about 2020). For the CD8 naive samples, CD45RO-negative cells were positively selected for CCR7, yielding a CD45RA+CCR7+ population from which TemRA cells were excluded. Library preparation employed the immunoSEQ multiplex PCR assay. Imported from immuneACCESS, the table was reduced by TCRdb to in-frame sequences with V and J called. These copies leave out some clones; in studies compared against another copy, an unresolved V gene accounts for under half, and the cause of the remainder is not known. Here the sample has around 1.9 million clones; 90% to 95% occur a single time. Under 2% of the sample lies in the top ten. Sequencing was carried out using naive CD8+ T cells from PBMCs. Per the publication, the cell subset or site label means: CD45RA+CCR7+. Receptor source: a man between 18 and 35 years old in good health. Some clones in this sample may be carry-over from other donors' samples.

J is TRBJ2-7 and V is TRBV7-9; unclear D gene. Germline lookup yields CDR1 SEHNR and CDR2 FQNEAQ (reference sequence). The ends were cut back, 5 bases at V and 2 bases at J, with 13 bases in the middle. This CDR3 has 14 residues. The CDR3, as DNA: TGTGCCAGCAGCAGCAGACGCGACCCCTACGAGCAGTACTTC. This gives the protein CASSSRRDPYEQYF.

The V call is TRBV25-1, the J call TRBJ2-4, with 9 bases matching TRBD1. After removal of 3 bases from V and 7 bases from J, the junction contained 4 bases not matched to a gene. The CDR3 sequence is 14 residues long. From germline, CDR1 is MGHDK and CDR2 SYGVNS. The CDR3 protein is CASSDRTGVNIQYF. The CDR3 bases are TGTGCCAGCAGTGATCGGACAGGGGTGAACATTCAGTACTTC.

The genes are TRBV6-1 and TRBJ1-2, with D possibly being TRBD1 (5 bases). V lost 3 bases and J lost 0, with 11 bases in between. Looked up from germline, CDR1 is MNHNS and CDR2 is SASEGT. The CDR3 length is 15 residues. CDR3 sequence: CASSEPRGTNYGYTF. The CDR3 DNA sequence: TGTGCCAGCAGTGAGCCGCGGGGGACTAACTATGGCTACACCTTC.

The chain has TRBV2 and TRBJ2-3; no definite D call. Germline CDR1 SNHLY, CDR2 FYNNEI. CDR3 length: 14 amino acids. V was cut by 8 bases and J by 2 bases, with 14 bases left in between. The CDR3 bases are TGTGCCAGCGCCGGGCTCCCCCTCACAGATACGCAGTATTTT. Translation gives CASAGLPLTDTQYF.

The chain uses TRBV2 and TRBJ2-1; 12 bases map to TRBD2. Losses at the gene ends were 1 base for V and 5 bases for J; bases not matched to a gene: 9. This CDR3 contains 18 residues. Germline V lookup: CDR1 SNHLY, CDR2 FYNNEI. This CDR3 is CASSEVASGRDTNNEQFF. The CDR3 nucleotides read TGTGCCAGCAGTGAAGTGGCTAGCGGGAGGGACACCAACAATGAGCAGTTCTTC. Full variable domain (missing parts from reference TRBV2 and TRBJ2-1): EPEVTQTPSHQVTQMGQEVILRCVPISNHLYFYWYRQILGQKVEFLVSFYNNEISEKSEIFDDQFSVERPDGSNFTLKIRSTKLEDSAMYFCASSEVASGRDTNNEQFFGPGTRLTVL.

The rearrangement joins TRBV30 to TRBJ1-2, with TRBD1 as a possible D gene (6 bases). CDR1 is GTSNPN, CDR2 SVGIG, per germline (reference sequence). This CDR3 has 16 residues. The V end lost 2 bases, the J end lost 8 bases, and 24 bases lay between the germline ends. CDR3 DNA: TGTGCCTGGAGTCCTTGGACAGTTTCCGGCCTTTGGGGCTACACCTTC. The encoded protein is CAWSPWTVSGLWGYTF.

The CDR3: CASSLKAGSYNEQFF. The DNA for the CDR3 is TGTGCCAGCAGCTTAAAGGCGGGATCCTACAATGAGCAGTTCTTC. V is TRBV7-3 and J is TRBJ2-1; D perhaps matches TRBD2 (6 bases). CDR1 SGHTA and CDR2 FQGTGA come from the germline V gene. Deletions cut 1 base from V and 1 base from J, with 8 bases between. The CDR3 has 15 residues.

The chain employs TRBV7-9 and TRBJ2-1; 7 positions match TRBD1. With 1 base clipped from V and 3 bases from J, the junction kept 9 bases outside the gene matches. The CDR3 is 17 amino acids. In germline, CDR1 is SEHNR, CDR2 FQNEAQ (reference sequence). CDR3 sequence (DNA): TGTGCCAGCAGCTTAGTACTCCGGACAGGACACTACAATGAGCAGTTCTTC. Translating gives CASSLVLRTGHYNEQFF.

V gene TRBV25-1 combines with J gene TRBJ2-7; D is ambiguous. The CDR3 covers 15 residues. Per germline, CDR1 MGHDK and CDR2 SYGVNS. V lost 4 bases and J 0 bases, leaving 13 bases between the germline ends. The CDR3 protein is CASSVGLPISYEQYF. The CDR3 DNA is TGTGCCAGCAGTGTAGGGTTACCTATCTCCTACGAGCAGTACTTC.

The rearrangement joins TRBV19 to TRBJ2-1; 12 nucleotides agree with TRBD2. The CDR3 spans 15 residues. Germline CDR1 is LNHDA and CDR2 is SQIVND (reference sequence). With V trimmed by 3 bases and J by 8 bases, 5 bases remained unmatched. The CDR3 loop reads CASSIASGRVHEQFF. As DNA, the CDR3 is TGTGCCAGTAGTATTGCTAGCGGGAGGGTTCATGAGCAGTTCTTC.

CDR3 bases: TGTGCCAGCCTACATCAGAACACCGGGGAGCTGTTTTTT. Its translation: CASLHQNTGELFF. The chain uses TRBV27 and TRBJ2-2; no clear D. V lost 8 bases and J lost 1, with 8 bases in between. The germline gives CDR1 MNHEY, CDR2 SMNVEV (reference sequence). This CDR3 is 13 amino acids long.

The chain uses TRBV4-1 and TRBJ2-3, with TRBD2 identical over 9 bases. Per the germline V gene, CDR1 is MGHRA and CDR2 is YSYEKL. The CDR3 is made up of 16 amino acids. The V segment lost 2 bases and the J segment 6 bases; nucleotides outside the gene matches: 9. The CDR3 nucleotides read TGCGCCAGCAGCCAATCACTAGCGGGTGGGGTGGATACGCAGTATTTT. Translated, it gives CASSQSLAGGVDTQYF.

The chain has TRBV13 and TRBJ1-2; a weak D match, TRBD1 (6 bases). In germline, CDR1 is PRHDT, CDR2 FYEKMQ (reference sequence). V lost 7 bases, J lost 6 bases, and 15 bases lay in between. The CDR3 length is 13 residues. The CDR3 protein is CASMGHARDGYTF. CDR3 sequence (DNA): TGTGCCAGCATGGGACACGCCCGGGATGGCTACACCTTC. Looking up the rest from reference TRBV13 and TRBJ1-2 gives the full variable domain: AAGVIQSPRHLIKEKRETATLKCYPIPRHDTVYWYQQGPGQDPQFLISFYEKMQSDKGSIPDRFSAQQFSDYHSELNMSSLELGDSALYFCASMGHARDGYTFGSGTRLTVV.

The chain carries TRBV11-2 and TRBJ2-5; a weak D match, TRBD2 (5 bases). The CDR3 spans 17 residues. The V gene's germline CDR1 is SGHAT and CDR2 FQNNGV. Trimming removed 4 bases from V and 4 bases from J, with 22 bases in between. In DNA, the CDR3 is TGTGCCAGCAGCTGGAATGGGGATGGACTGACTTTAGAGACCCAGTACTTC. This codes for CASSWNGDGLTLETQYF.

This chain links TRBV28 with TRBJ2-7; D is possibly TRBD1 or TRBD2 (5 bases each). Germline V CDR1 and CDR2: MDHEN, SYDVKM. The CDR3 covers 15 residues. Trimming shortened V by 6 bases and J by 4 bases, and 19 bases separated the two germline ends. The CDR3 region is CASSPPRDGPYEQYF. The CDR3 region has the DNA TGTGCCAGCAGCCCCCCTCGGGACGGGCCTTACGAGCAGTACTTC.